A single sample is the source of the 13 T cell receptor beta chains below, sequenced in a study of blood T cells in healthy people across ages. The authors ran a second PCR of about 6 to 11 cycles using a sample-barcoded 5' primer and a J-beta primer mix. One entry per CDR3 protein, called by TCRdb with MiXCR from the 5' RACE reads. The repertoire holds around 1,900,000 distinct CDR3 sequences, 35% to 50% seen once, with 20% to 25% in the top ten. The specimen was blood. The receptors come from a human donor in good health.

This clonotype was seen only a few times. V gene TRBV27 combines with J gene TRBJ2-3; 12 bases map to TRBD1. The CDR3 covers 18 residues. CDR1 is MNHEY and CDR2 is SMNVEV in the germline V gene (reference sequence). Trimming at V came to 4 bases and at J to 1 base, leaving 9 bases not matched to a gene. CDR3 residues: CASSSYSGTGGRTDTQYF. For the CDR3, the DNA is TGTGCCAGCAGTTCTTATTCCGGGACAGGGGGCCGCACAGATACGCAGTATTTT.

The chain carries TRBV28 and TRBJ1-4, with D hard to call. Deletions cut 7 bases from V and 2 bases from J, with 8 bases between. Looked up from germline, CDR1 is MDHEN and CDR2 is SYDVKM. The CDR3 has 13 residues. DNA of the CDR3: TGTGCCAGCATCGGCAGCACTAATGAAAAACTGTTTTTT. Its translation is CASIGSTNEKLFF.

This clonotype has more than one count but fewer than ten. In DNA form, the CDR3 reads TGTGCCAGCAGTGAGAATCGAGGGGATGGCTATGGCTACACCTTC. It translates to CASSENRGDGYGYTF. The chain has TRBV6-4 and TRBJ1-2; possibly TRBD1 for D (5 bases). CDR1 and CDR2 from the germline V gene are MRHNA and SNTAGT. V lost 3 bases and J 4 bases, leaving 15 bases between the germline ends. The CDR3 covers 15 residues.

This clonotype was recorded once. The chain has TRBV28 and TRBJ1-2, with 10 bases aligning to TRBD1. V shed 6 bases, J shed 4 bases, and the junction held 8 bases outside the gene matches. Germline V gives CDR1 MDHEN, CDR2 SYDVKM. The CDR3 has 15 amino acids. CDR3 protein: CASRTAGTGVYGYTF. The CDR3 nucleotides are TGTGCCAGCAGGACGGCCGGGACAGGGGTCTATGGCTACACCTTC.

This chain joins TRBV7-2 and TRBJ1-5, with 7 bases fitting TRBD1. J was trimmed by 4 bases and V by 5 bases; bases with no gene match: 14. This CDR3 is built from 17 residues. Germline V lookup: CDR1 SGHTA, CDR2 FQGNSA. CDR3 nucleotide sequence: TGTGCCAGCAGCCAATTCACCGGGACAGTCTTTAATCAGCCCCAGCATTTT. Its translation is CASSQFTGTVFNQPQHF.

This clonotype turned up a few times. This chain uses TRBV5-1 with TRBJ2-7; a possible D gene is TRBD1 (5 bases). CDR3 length: 15 residues. V lost 4 bases and J 0 bases, leaving 14 bases between the germline ends. CDR1 SGHRS and CDR2 YFSETQ come from the germline V gene. The CDR3 coding sequence is TGCGCCAGCAGCAACACGATGACAGACTCCTACGAGCAGTACTTC. It codes for CASSNTMTDSYEQYF. The variable domain in full, completed from reference TRBV5-1 and TRBJ2-7, reads KAGVTQTPRYLIKTRGQQVTLSCSPISGHRSVSWYQQTPGQGLQFLFEYFSETQRNKGNFPGRFSGRQFSNSRSEMNVSTLELGDSALYLCASSNTMTDSYEQYFGPGTRLTVT.

The chain uses TRBV6-1 and TRBJ1-2; 9 bases are a match to TRBD1. CDR1 and CDR2 (germline): MNHNS, SASEGT. CDR3 length: 17 amino acids. V trimming: 3 bases; J trimming: 8 bases; junction bases outside the gene matches: 16. The CDR3 DNA reads as TGTGCCAGCAGTGACCCATCTTACGGGACAGGGCAGGGGGGCTACACCTTC. It specifies CASSDPSYGTGQGGYTF.

This sequence joins TRBV6-5 and TRBJ2-1, with no clear D. The CDR3 consists of 13 residues. Germline-derived CDR1 and CDR2 are MNHEY and SVGAGI. Trimming cost V 2 bases and J 5 bases, with 7 bases left between them. CDR3 in DNA: TGTGCCAGCAGTTACGTCAACAACAATGAGCAGTTCTTC. Translation gives CASSYVNNNEQFF.

This clonotype was seen a handful of times. The chain combines TRBV28 with TRBJ2-3; 9 bases are a match to TRBD2. With 6 bases clipped from V and 6 bases from J, the junction kept 10 bases outside the gene matches. CDR1 is MDHEN, CDR2 SYDVKM, per germline. The CDR3 sequence is 15 residues long. CDR3 sequence reads: CASRAGGGFMDTQYF. The CDR3 DNA sequence: TGTGCCAGCAGGGCGGGGGGGGGATTCATGGATACGCAGTATTTT.

The CDR3 coding sequence is TGTGCCAGCAGCCAAGAGGTAGCGGGGGGGCCACGGGGAGATACGCAGTATTTT. Protein sequence: CASSQEVAGGPRGDTQYF. V and J are TRBV4-2 and TRBJ2-3; the match to TRBD2 covers 11 bases. This CDR3 region has 18 residues. Germline V gene sequence: CDR1 LGHNA, CDR2 YNFKEQ. Unmatched junction bases numbered 10, after V lost 0 bases and J lost 5 bases.

This clonotype was detected only a few times. The V and J genes are TRBV6-6 and TRBJ2-5; 7 nucleotides align to TRBD1. The DNA end lines up better with TRBJ2-7; the J call may be wrong. The CDR3 spans 13 residues. Germline assignment: CDR1 MNHNY and CDR2 SVGAGI (reference sequence). The CDR3 region is CASSDRAVSEQYF. The CDR3 DNA follows: TGTGCCAGCAGCGACAGGGCGGTTTCCGAGCAGTACTTC.

This chain joins TRBV27 and TRBJ1-2; D gene ambiguous. The CDR3 runs to 12 residues. Germline values: CDR1 MNHEY, CDR2 SMNVEV (reference sequence). The V end was cut by 3 bases, the J end by 6 bases, with 8 bases between. The CDR3 DNA reads as TGTGCCAGCAGTTTGATGGATCATGGCTACACCTTC. Its translation: CASSLMDHGYTF.

This clonotype has just a few counts. This sequence joins TRBV5-1 and TRBJ2-1; 10 nucleotides agree with TRBD2. V was pared by 4 bases and J by 5 bases, with 6 bases of the junction left unmatched. Germline lookup yields CDR1 SGHRS and CDR2 YFSETQ. The CDR3 sequence is 15 residues long. CDR3 sequence (DNA): TGCGCCAGCAGCCTAGCGGGGGTTACCCACAATGAGCAGTTCTTC. This sequence encodes CASSLAGVTHNEQFF.